The entry below gives a single T cell receptor beta chain sequence along with its context. The data stem from a study of fetal regulatory T cell absence and autoimmunity. Sequenced by immunoSEQ multiplex PCR; TCRdb stores in-frame clones only, minus some. The table records about 95,000 clones, about three quarters of them present only once. Germline-derived CDR1 and CDR2 are SGHAT and FQNNGV. Trimming cost V 2 bases and J 2 bases; bases outside gene matches: 6. This CDR3 has 15 residues. The V and J genes are TRBV11-2 and TRBJ2-7; 7 positions match TRBD1. The specimen was pancreas tissue. The sequence was obtained from a male donor with IPEX syndrome. The CDR3 nucleotides read TGTGCCAGCAGCTTAACAGGGGCCTCCCCCTACGAGCAGTACTTC. This sequence encodes CASSLTGASPYEQYF.